The 24 T cell receptor beta chains given below trace back to one sample, sequenced in a study of cytomegalovirus exposure and HLA in healthy donors. PCR used 60 Vbeta primers and 13 Jbeta primers. Produced via immunoSEQ multiplex PCR; TCRdb's table is partial and in-frame only. The sample holds about 120,000 clones, about 83% seen once. Source material: PBMCs. The receptors originated from a woman in her forties in good health and CMV-seropositive.

This clone has a single count. This chain uses TRBV7-2 with TRBJ1-2; D not resolved. The CDR3 sequence is 14 residues long. Trimming took 1 base from V and 2 from J, leaving 8 bases between them. Germline CDR1 is SGHTA and CDR2 is FQGNSA. In DNA form, the CDR3 reads TGTGCCAGCAGCTTAGTCGGTCGAAACTATGGCTACACCTTC. Translation: CASSLVGRNYGYTF.

The V call is TRBV29-1, the J call TRBJ2-7; the match to TRBD1 covers 7 bases. The junction had 6 bases not matched to a gene; V was cut back by 4 bases and J by 0 bases. The CDR3 totals 14 residues. Germline CDR1 and CDR2: SQVTM and ANQGSEA. The CDR3 loop is CSVATDRTSYEQYF. CDR3 sequence (DNA): TGCAGCGTTGCGACGGACAGGACCTCCTACGAGCAGTACTTC.

This chain connects TRBV27 to TRBJ2-7; possible D gene TRBD2, 7 bases. The CDR3 runs 14 residues. Germline lookup yields CDR1 MNHEY and CDR2 SMNVEV (reference sequence). V lost 3 bases and J 4 bases, leaving 13 bases between the germline ends. The CDR3 nucleotides read TGTGCCAGCAGTTTTGGGGGGGGCCCATACGAGCAGTACTTC. Amino acid sequence: CASSFGGGPYEQYF.

The V call is TRBV7-9, the J call TRBJ2-7, with 9 bases aligning to TRBD1. The trim removed 3 bases at V and 4 bases at J, leaving 7 bases unmatched. The V gene's germline CDR1 is SEHNR and CDR2 FQNEAQ (reference sequence). The CDR3 is 15 amino acids. CDR3 DNA sequence: TGTGCCAGCAGCTTCGCCGGGACAGGGACGTACGAGCAGTACTTC. This translates into CASSFAGTGTYEQYF.

CDR3 loop: CASRLAASYEQYF. The CDR3 region has the DNA TGTGCCAGCAGGCTAGCCGCCTCCTACGAGCAGTACTTC. This chain links TRBV27 with TRBJ2-7; a weak D match, TRBD2 (5 bases). Per the germline V gene, CDR1 is MNHEY and CDR2 is SMNVEV (reference sequence). V was trimmed by 6 bases and J by 0 bases, leaving 9 bases between them. This CDR3 contains 13 residues.

This chain connects TRBV5-1 to TRBJ1-2, with TRBD1 matching 7 bases. CDR3 size: 15 residues. V lost 0 bases to trimming and J lost 14 bases; unmatched junction nucleotides: 16. Germline CDR1 SGHRS, CDR2 YFSETQ. CDR3 sequence: CASSLAEGQPMAWTF. The CDR3 DNA reads TGCGCCAGCAGCTTGGCTGAGGGACAGCCTATGGCGTGGACCTTC. Combining the CDR3 with reference TRBV5-1 and TRBJ1-2 gives the whole variable domain KAGVTQTPRYLIKTRGQQVTLSCSPISGHRSVSWYQQTPGQGLQFLFEYFSETQRNKGNFPGRFSGRQFSNSRSEMNVSTLELGDSALYLCASSLAEGQPMAWTFGSGTRLTVV.

The chain carries TRBV15 and TRBJ1-5; TRBD1 matches at 11 bases. With 5 bases clipped from V and 7 bases from J, the junction kept 4 bases outside the gene matches. Germline V gene sequence: CDR1 LNHNV, CDR2 YYDKDF (reference sequence). The CDR3 contains 14 residues. The CDR3 sequence: CATSGGQGDQPQHF. CDR3 DNA sequence: TGTGCCACCAGCGGGGGACAGGGGGACCAGCCCCAGCATTTT.

The gene calls are TRBV4-1 and TRBJ2-1, with D uncertain. V was shortened by 3 bases and J by 4 bases, with 16 bases between the two germline ends. Germline V gives CDR1 MGHRA, CDR2 YSYEKL. The CDR3 consists of 16 residues. DNA of the CDR3: TGCGCCAGCAGCCACCTCTCAGGCCGCGATTACAATGAGCAGTTCTTC. This sequence encodes CASSHLSGRDYNEQFF.

The gene calls are TRBV30 and TRBJ2-5; no reliable D call. V shed 3 bases and J shed 1 base, with 9 bases lying between them. The CDR3 totals 13 residues. Germline V lookup: CDR1 GTSNPN, CDR2 SVGIG (reference sequence). The CDR3 DNA reads TGTGCCTGGAGCCGACAAGCCCAAGAGACCCAGTACTTC. Its translation is CAWSRQAQETQYF.

The chain has TRBV15 and TRBJ2-7; D is undetermined. V was pared by 0 bases and J by 0 bases, with 6 bases between. In germline, CDR1 is LNHNV, CDR2 YYDKDF (reference sequence). There are 14 residues in the CDR3. This CDR3 reads CATSRDPNSYEQYF. CDR3 coding DNA: TGTGCCACCAGCAGAGATCCCAACTCCTACGAGCAGTACTTC.

The rearrangement links TRBV15 to TRBJ2-1; TRBD1 agrees at 8 bases. The CDR3 loop spans 13 amino acids. Germline V gives CDR1 LNHNV, CDR2 YYDKDF (reference sequence). V lost 3 bases and J lost 7; bases outside the gene matches: 2. The CDR3: CATSRDRANEQFF. The CDR3 DNA reads TGTGCCACCAGCAGGGACAGGGCGAATGAGCAGTTCTTC.

The rearrangement uses TRBV7-9 and TRBJ2-5; TRBD1 matches 7 bases. Trimming cost V 5 bases and J 5 bases; bases outside gene matches: 20. The CDR3 is 18 amino acids. The germline gives CDR1 SEHNR, CDR2 FQNEAQ (reference sequence). The CDR3 DNA sequence: TGTGCCAGCAGCGGACTCCGGGACAGTCGTCATACTGTGGAGACCCAGTACTTC. Its protein product is CASSGLRDSRHTVETQYF.

The chain combines TRBV7-3 with TRBJ2-7; D is perhaps TRBD2 (5 bases). The CDR3 has 15 residues. The germline V gene has CDR1 SGHTA and CDR2 FQGTGA. Trimming took 0 bases from V and 2 from J, leaving 11 bases between them. In DNA form, the CDR3 reads TGTGCCAGCAGCTTAACGGGAGCGGCACCCTACGAGCAGTACTTC. Its translation: CASSLTGAAPYEQYF.

The chain joins TRBV7-5 to TRBJ1-1; the table assigns TRBD1, which was not confirmed against the DNA. TRBV7-5 is noted as a pseudogene. The CDR3 length is 14 residues. The CDR3 loop is CASSLGQGDTEAFF. The DNA for the CDR3 is TGTGCCAGCAGCTTAGGACAGGGGGACACTGAAGCTTTCTTT.

CDR3 nucleotides: TGTGCCTGGGGGAGGGACATGTACGAGCAGTACTTC. Its protein is CAWGRDMYEQYF. The chain uses TRBV30 and TRBJ2-7, with TRBD2 as a possible D gene (7 bases). Germline V CDR1 and CDR2: GTSNPN, SVGIG (reference sequence). The ends were cut back, 5 bases at V and 4 bases at J, with 12 bases in the middle. The CDR3 is made up of 12 amino acids.

The chain couples TRBV13 to TRBJ2-1; 11 bases align to TRBD2. The germline V gene has CDR1 PRHDT and CDR2 FYEKMQ (reference sequence). The CDR3 extends over 16 amino acids. V dropped 5 bases and J dropped 4; count of bases not matched to a gene: 7. The DNA of the CDR3 is TGTGCCAGCAGCCCCAGACTAGCGGGACCTTACAATGAGCAGTTCTTC. This encodes CASSPRLAGPYNEQFF.

This chain connects TRBV30 to TRBJ2-7; tentative D call: TRBD1 (6 bases). Trimming stripped 1 base from V and 6 bases from J, with 19 bases between. CDR3 length: 15 residues. CDR1 is GTSNPN and CDR2 is SVGIG in the germline V gene (reference sequence). The CDR3 DNA is TGTGCCTGGAGTGCTAACCAGGGGTCCGTGACCGAGCAGTACTTC. Protein sequence: CAWSANQGSVTEQYF.

V is TRBV6-1 and J is TRBJ1-5; D not resolved. The CDR3 loop spans 11 amino acids. Trimming pared 10 bases from V and 4 bases from J, leaving 8 bases between. The germline CDR1 and CDR2 sequences are MNHNS and SASEGT. DNA of the CDR3: TGTGCCACCTCGGAGAATCAGCCCCAGCATTTT. Translation: CATSENQPQHF.

The J gene is TRBJ1-2, the V gene TRBV14; D not certain. CDR1 and CDR2 from the germline V gene are SGHDN and FVKESK. CDR3 length equals 15 residues. The V end lost 1 base, the J end lost 4 bases, and 13 bases lay between the germline ends. The CDR3, as DNA: TGTGCCAGCAGCCAAGGCCAAGGGAGGTCCTATGGCTACACCTTC. Translated, it gives CASSQGQGRSYGYTF.

The rearrangement links TRBV19 to TRBJ1-2; no firm D call. The CDR3 totals 13 residues. The germline V and J ends were trimmed by 4 bases and 8 bases, with 14 bases remaining between them. CDR1 and CDR2 from the germline V gene are LNHDA and SQIVND (reference sequence). CDR3 DNA sequence: TGTGCCAGTAGTACTCCTGAGAATTCCGGCTACACCTTC. It specifies CASSTPENSGYTF.

This clone showed up just a few times. The chain couples TRBV27 to TRBJ1-1, with 9 bases matching TRBD1. CDR1 MNHEY and CDR2 SMNVEV come from the germline V gene (reference sequence). CDR3 length: 17 amino acids. The V segment lost 9 bases and the J segment 4 bases; nucleotides outside the gene matches: 18. The CDR3 reads CASWDRVVSPKGTEAFF. Written as DNA, the CDR3 is TGTGCCAGTTGGGACAGGGTAGTAAGTCCGAAAGGCACTGAAGCTTTCTTT.

The chain combines TRBV28 with TRBJ1-5; D might be TRBD1 (6 bases). V shed 5 bases and J shed 0 bases, with 23 bases lying between them. Germline CDR1 MDHEN, CDR2 SYDVKM. This CDR3 has 19 residues. The CDR3 DNA reads TGTGCCAGCAGTGTACCCCCGCGGACAGTCGACTATAGCAATCAGCCCCAGCATTTT. Protein product: CASSVPPRTVDYSNQPQHF.

V and J are TRBV7-6 and TRBJ2-7; 9 bases agree with TRBD2. The CDR3 consists of 14 residues. V was pared by 0 bases and J by 6 bases, with 3 bases of the junction left unmatched. Per germline, CDR1 SGHVS and CDR2 FNYEAQ. DNA of the CDR3: TGTGCCAGCAGCTTAGCGGCGGGAGGGGGCGAGCAGTACTTC. It specifies CASSLAAGGGEQYF.

The chain links TRBV30 to TRBJ2-3, with 8 positions matching TRBD2. The germline gives CDR1 GTSNPN, CDR2 SVGIG (reference sequence). The CDR3 runs 16 residues. Unmatched junction bases numbered 5, after V lost 0 bases and J lost 0 bases. For the CDR3, the DNA is TGTGCCTGGAGTGTTAAGCGGGAGATAAGCACAGATACGCAGTATTTT. It translates to CAWSVKREISTDTQYF.